The 10 T cell receptor beta chains in this list originate from one sample, sequenced in a study of cytotoxic CD8 clonotypes in ibrutinib-treated CLL. Using immunoSEQ multiplex PCR, the repertoire was profiled, and TCRdb retains in-frame clones only, with some absent. The sample holds fewer than 200,000 clones, roughly four fifths seen once. The specimen comprised PBMCs, sampled after 24 months of ibrutinib treatment. These receptors were collected from a human donor with chronic lymphocytic leukemia.

This rearrangement joins TRBV7-8 to TRBJ1-4; unclear D gene. CDR1 and CDR2 (germline): SGHVS, FQNEAQ. The CDR3 totals 16 residues. Trimming pared 0 bases from V and 10 bases from J, leaving 18 bases between. The CDR3 protein is CASSLASGTSSGKLFF. The CDR3 bases are TGTGCCAGCAGCTTAGCTTCCGGAACCTCCAGCGGAAAACTGTTTTTT.

J is TRBJ2-1 and V is TRBV19; 13 bases map to TRBD2. Germline trimming cut 3 bases from V and 3 bases from J; bases unmatched to any gene: 5. The CDR3 contains 17 residues. Germline assignment: CDR1 LNHDA and CDR2 SQIVND (reference sequence). The CDR3 spells CASSMGGLAGDYNEQFF. The CDR3 DNA follows: TGTGCCAGTAGTATGGGAGGACTAGCGGGGGACTACAATGAGCAGTTCTTC. Filled out from reference TRBV19 and TRBJ2-1, the complete variable domain reads DGGITQSPKYLFRKEGQNVTLSCEQNLNHDAMYWYRQDPGQGLRLIYYSQIVNDFQKGDIAEGYSVSREKKESFPLTVTSAQKNPTAFYLCASSMGGLAGDYNEQFFGPGTRLTVL.

The count of this clone is one. The chain combines TRBV5-1 with TRBJ1-2; 8 positions match TRBD1. J gave up 4 bases and V 4 bases, and 6 bases lay outside the gene matches. Germline V gene lookup returns CDR1 SGHRS and CDR2 YFSETQ. The CDR3 loop spans 14 amino acids. As DNA, the CDR3 is TGCGCCAGCAGCCGGGCAGGGGGCGGCTATGGCTACACCTTC. It specifies CASSRAGGGYGYTF.

The chain employs TRBV19 and TRBJ2-5, with D perhaps TRBD1 or TRBD2 (6 bases each). Germline CDR1 is LNHDA and CDR2 is SQIVND (reference sequence). The CDR3 covers 15 residues. V was pared by 8 bases and J by 0 bases, with 16 bases between. The CDR3 here is CASRGLLPYQETQYF. The CDR3 DNA follows: TGTGCCAGTCGGGGGCTTCTACCGTACCAAGAGACCCAGTACTTC.

This clone has only a few counts. The chain links TRBV7-9 to TRBJ1-1; no reliable D call. The CDR3 runs 14 residues. V was pared by 1 base and J by 8 bases, with 14 bases between. Germline V gives CDR1 SEHNR, CDR2 FQNEAQ (reference sequence). Here the CDR3 DNA reads TGTGCCAGCAGCTTAGGAATCACGGGTGTCGAAGCTTTCTTT. Translation gives CASSLGITGVEAFF.

The V call is TRBV6-1, the J call TRBJ1-1; 9 positions match TRBD1. The CDR3 is 14 residues long. Germline CDR1 is MNHNS and CDR2 is SASEGT. V lost 0 bases, J lost 9 bases, and 5 bases stayed unmatched. CDR3 sequence: CASSEAPGQGKAFF. The CDR3 DNA is TGTGCCAGCAGTGAAGCCCCGGGACAGGGTAAAGCTTTCTTT.

The chain is built from TRBV5-1 and TRBJ2-1; the match to TRBD2 covers 12 bases. Germline V CDR1 and CDR2: SGHRS, YFSETQ. The length of the CDR3 is 15 residues. V shed 5 bases and J 7 bases; nucleotides not matched to a gene: 7. The CDR3 region is CASRETSGSRNEQFF. The CDR3, as DNA: TGCGCCAGCAGGGAGACTAGCGGGAGTAGAAATGAGCAGTTCTTC.

As concerns this clone: Other DNA sequences in this sample translate to the same CDR3. This chain links TRBV7-3 with TRBJ1-3; maybe TRBD1 (5 bases). Trimming removed 6 bases at V and 0 bases at J, with 9 bases between. Germline V lookup: CDR1 SGHTA, CDR2 FQGTGA. The CDR3 sequence is 14 residues long. CDR3 in amino acids: CASSSGSSGNTIYF. The DNA of the CDR3 is TGTGCCAGCAGTTCAGGGTCCTCTGGAAACACCATATATTTT.

The V and J genes are TRBV29-1 and TRBJ1-1; a weak D match, TRBD1 (6 bases). This CDR3 is built from 13 residues. CDR1 and CDR2 (germline): SQVTM, ANQGSEA. Deletions cut 4 bases from V and 1 base from J, with 10 bases between. DNA for the CDR3: TGCAGCGTTGTGAAGGGGGAGAACACTGAAGCTTTCTTT. Protein: CSVVKGENTEAFF. Full variable domain (missing parts from reference TRBV29-1 and TRBJ1-1): SAVISQKPSRDICQRGTSLTIQCQVDSQVTMMFWYRQQPGQSLTLIATANQGSEATYESGFVIDKFPISRPNLTFSTLTVSNMSPEDSSIYLCSVVKGENTEAFFGQGTRLTVV.

This clone was seen just once. The chain is built from TRBV7-8 and TRBJ2-7; D not certain. CDR3 length: 13 residues. CDR1 is SGHVS, CDR2 FQNEAQ, per germline. The ends were cut back, 1 base at V and 6 bases at J, with 10 bases in the middle. As DNA, the CDR3 is TGTGCCAGCAGCTTAGTCTTCAGCTCCGAGCAGTACTTC. Protein sequence: CASSLVFSSEQYF. The full variable domain, in which reference TRBV7-8 and TRBJ2-7 provide the parts outside the CDR3, is GAGVSQSPRYKVAKRGQDVALRCDPISGHVSLFWYQQALGQGPEFLTYFQNEAQLDKSGLPSDRFFAERPEGSVSTLKIQRTQQEDSAVYLCASSLVFSSEQYFGPGTRLTVT.